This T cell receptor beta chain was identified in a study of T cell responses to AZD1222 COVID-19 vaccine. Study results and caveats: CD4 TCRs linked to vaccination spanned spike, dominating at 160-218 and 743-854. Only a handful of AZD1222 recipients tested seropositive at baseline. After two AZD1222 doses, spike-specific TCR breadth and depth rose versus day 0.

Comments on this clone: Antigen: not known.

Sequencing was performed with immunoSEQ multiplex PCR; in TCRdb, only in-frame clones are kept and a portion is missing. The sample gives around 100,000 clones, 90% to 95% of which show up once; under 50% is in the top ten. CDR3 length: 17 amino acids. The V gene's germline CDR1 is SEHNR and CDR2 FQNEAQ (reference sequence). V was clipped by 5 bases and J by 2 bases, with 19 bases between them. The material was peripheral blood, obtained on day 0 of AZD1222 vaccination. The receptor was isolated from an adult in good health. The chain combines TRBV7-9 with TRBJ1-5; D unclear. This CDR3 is CASSPTLRSEGNQPQHF. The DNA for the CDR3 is TGTGCCAGCAGCCCGACTTTAAGGTCCGAAGGCAATCAGCCCCAGCATTTT. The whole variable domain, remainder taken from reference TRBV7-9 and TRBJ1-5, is DTGVSQNPRHKITKRGQNVTFRCDPISEHNRLYWYRQTLGQGPEFLTYFQNEAQLEKSRLLSDRFSAERPKGSFSTLEIQRTEQGDSAMYLCASSPTLRSEGNQPQHFGDGTRLSIL.